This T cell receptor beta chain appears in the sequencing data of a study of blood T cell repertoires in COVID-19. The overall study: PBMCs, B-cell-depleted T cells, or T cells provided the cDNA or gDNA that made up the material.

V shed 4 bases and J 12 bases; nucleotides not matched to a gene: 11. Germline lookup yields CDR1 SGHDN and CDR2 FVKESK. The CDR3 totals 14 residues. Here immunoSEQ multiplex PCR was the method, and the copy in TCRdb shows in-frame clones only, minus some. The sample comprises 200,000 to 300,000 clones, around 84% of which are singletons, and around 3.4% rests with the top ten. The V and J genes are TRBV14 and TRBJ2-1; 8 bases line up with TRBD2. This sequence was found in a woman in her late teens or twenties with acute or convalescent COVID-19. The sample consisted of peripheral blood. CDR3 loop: CASSPGTSLAPQFF. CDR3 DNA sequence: TGTGCCAGCAGCCCCGGGACTAGTTTGGCCCCGCAGTTCTTC. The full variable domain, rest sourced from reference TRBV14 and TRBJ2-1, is EAGVTQFPSHSVIEKGQTVTLRCDPISGHDNLYWYRRVMGKEIKFLLHFVKESKQDESGMPNNRFLAERTGGTYSTLKVQPAELEDSGVYFCASSPGTSLAPQFFGPGTRLTVL.